This T cell receptor beta chain was sequenced for a study of cytomegalovirus exposure and HLA in healthy donors (dated by TCRdb to between 2016 and 2019). For the wider study: An earlier analysis of 587 of the donors reported approximately 280 Gb of sequence data and some 110 million unique TCR beta sequences obtained from roughly 170 million T cells. Approximately 300 gigabases of sequencing data and approximately 84 million unique TCR sequences were included in an early release covering roughly 600 HLA-typed donors. Donor age, sex, ethnicity and CMV serostatus were collected together with the repertoire data. Among some 400 genotyped donors of the cohort, an average of around 250,000 unique TCR beta nucleotide sequences was sequenced per donor, of which 15% to 20% were non-productive. Rather than drawing on any new phenotypic data, the later analysis identified candidate immune exposures from TCR beta sequences and the way those sequences occurred across donors. A later analysis re-examined previously published TCR beta repertoires from 610 or so donors and added high-resolution HLA genotyping to investigate patterns of TCR occurrence. The study profiled the T cell repertoires of 500 to 800 subjects by immunosequencing and related them to cytomegalovirus serostatus. A later genetic analysis used genome-wide SNP genotypes for about 60% of the 666 donors, treating that subset as a discovery cohort. A separate validation cohort of roughly 130 different subjects was used in addition to the roughly 620-subject first cohort. The study combined high-throughput TCR immunosequencing, statistical association of individual TCRs with disease status, and machine learning to predict cytomegalovirus infection status. Of the roughly 400 genotyped donors, 65% to 90% fell in the genetic ancestry cluster associated with self-reported Caucasian donors. Both class I and class II loci were covered by HLA typing, at four-digit resolution. The study aimed to test whether cataloging public T cell receptors could reveal signatures of past pathogen exposure. Because of strong linkage in the cohort, roughly five DR-DQ haplotypes were treated as single units for association and clustering. In an earlier analysis of about 590 of the donors, high-throughput TCR beta sequencing was used to judge whether each TCR beta V gene segment behaved as functional or pseudogenic. All discovery cohort repertoires had been generated on a single sequencing platform. Typing coverage varied by locus: roughly 620-640 donors for A, B, C, DRB1 and DQB1; 522 for DQA1; around 610 for DPA1; around 490 for DPB1. Overall study outcomes, separate from this receptor: The classifier was reported to diagnose cytomegalovirus status with high specificity and sensitivity in both the original and validation cohorts. An earlier analysis of approximately 500 of the donors showed that most TCR beta V segments appeared in productive rearrangements either about 87% or about 30% of the time, which broadly matched IMGT annotations. Around 16 rarely observed V segments, including chromosome 9 orphons, were excluded from the earlier analysis of about 500 of the donors because counts were too low. In the study, 164 TCR beta chains were listed as associated with cytomegalovirus. A later genetic analysis associated a missense DCLRE1C variant with V-gene and J-gene trimming of TCR beta chains, and an independent cohort replicated the association. In a later analysis, several top co-occurrence clusters were reported to appear linked to parvovirus B19, influenza, CMV and Epstein-Barr virus. Most TCR sequences were observed very rarely across donors, whereas some public TCRs were present in many individuals. For the cohort, immune exposure information was limited to CMV serostatus. Only TCR beta chains were sequenced in this cohort, and the absence of alpha or paired-chain data limited detectable features. Because HLA typing was missing for some donors at each locus, association tests included only the typed subset. A further reported finding was that TCR beta sequences accurately predicted the HLA-A and HLA-B alleles for most subjects in the first cohort. In a later analysis, about 17,000 TCR beta sequences were associated with specific HLA alleles at a false discovery rate of 0.05. Linkage disequilibrium might explain the correlated functional status among segregating V segments, but an unknown experimental factor could not be ruled out. The presence/absence analyses assumed that sequencing depth was roughly uniform across donors, and that assumption may not be true. The 87-base-pair reads could not distinguish some IMGT-functional V segments, including TRBV6-2 and TRBV6-3, so those segments were excluded. Compared with the 666-donor mean, donors in an Asian-associated ancestry cluster had fewer N-insertions in productive TCRs, according to a later genetic analysis. According to a later analysis, TCR association rates differed among HLA loci, with DRB1 alleles showing the most associated TCRs and HLA-C alleles showing the fewest. Most CMV-associated TCR beta chains appeared to be HLA-restricted in a later analysis, and the HLA associations seemed to be driven largely by CMV exposure. In a later analysis, HLA-associated TCR beta chains were found to be more clonally expanded and to have lower generation probabilities than equally common non-associated chains. Assigning TCR associations to individual alleles was difficult when HLA alleles, especially DR and DQ, strongly co-occurred. In vitro tests confirmed that a few of the cytomegalovirus-associated TCR beta chains recognize cytomegalovirus antigens. The authors suggested that the approach could potentially be extended to other disease states and immunological phenotypes. A cluster of highly shared sequence variants was judged likely to be a technical artifact of the sequencing pipeline.

The library was prepared using the immunoSEQ multiplex PCR assay. For the multiplex PCR, a mixture combining 60 forward primers for TCR Vbeta segments and 13 reverse primers for TCR Jbeta segments was used. The CDR3 region of rearranged TCR beta genes was amplified from genomic DNA with a multiplex PCR assay. The amplified TCR beta libraries were sequenced on the Illumina HiSeq System as 87-base-pair reads. On the authors' methods: A later analysis counted approximately 74 million unique TCR beta chains across the 666 repertoires, and some 11 million of these chains were shared by at least two donors. A nearest-neighbor algorithm error-corrected the raw reads and collapsed the reads into unique sequences, merging closely related sequences to remove PCR and sequencing errors. To assign V, D and J gene segments, CDR3 sequences were aligned to IMGT reference sequences. For a sequence to be retained, a match of at least six nucleotides to both a V gene segment and a J gene segment was required. Rearrangements were classified as productive when the CDR3 lacked stop codons and remained in frame with V and J, and all other rearrangements were classified as non-productive. Following IMGT convention, CDR3 was defined as the stretch from the second conserved V-encoded cysteine to the conserved J-encoded phenylalanine. The earlier analysis of roughly 590 of the donors excluded sequences that lacked an unambiguous match to a single V gene segment. In an earlier analysis of approximately 610 of the donors, V segments were called functional above 56.7% productive rearrangements and were called segregating when the between-donor standard deviation exceeded 5%. A statistical classification framework was developed to diagnose cytomegalovirus status using the catalog of TCR beta chain sequences. V and J gene assignment, in a later analysis, came from comparing TCR nucleotide sequences with IMGT/GENE-DB human TR gene sequences. A later analysis assigned CDR3 sequences and most-parsimonious VDJ recombination scenarios with the TCRdist pipeline. In a later analysis, each TCR beta chain was defined by its CDR3 amino acid sequence together with its V-gene family, and reads lacking a unique V-gene family were excluded. A later analysis removed roughly 590 highly shared, low-generation-probability nucleotide sequences to deal with suspected cross-contamination and a sequencing artifact. For each public chain, a later analysis derived a clonal expansion index from normalized ranks of inferred template counts within each repertoire. Generation probabilities in a later analysis came from a VDJ recombination model fitted to out-of-frame rearrangements, and those results were checked against IGoR. Hypergeometric tests were used in a later analysis to score TCR-TCR, TCR-HLA and TCR-CMV co-occurrence, with a repertoire-size bias correction applied to the TCR pairs. In a later analysis, false discovery rates were estimated by permuting HLA or CMV assignments 20 times. In a later analysis, co-occurring TCRs were grouped using DBSCAN, with TCRdist sequence similarity added in when clustering inside HLA-allele-positive subsets. Repertoires with fewer than 30,000 or more than 120,000 public chains were left out of co-occurrence clustering, as were a handful of repertoires with anomalous nucleotide sharing. TCRdb took this table from immuneACCESS and kept in-frame rearrangements with V and J called. Such tables lack part of the clones; where checked against another copy, unresolved V genes explain under half of the gap, and the rest is unexplained. The V and J calls and the clone size are those of that table, but D and trimming were determined from the DNA. Within this sample are about 130,000 clones, with approximately 80% of them counted one time only. The top ten clones comprise 2% to 3% of the sample.

For this chain, trimming is 0 bases at the V end and 7 bases at the J end, and the number of junction bases without a gene match is 6. Spanning cysteine to phenylalanine, the CDR3 consists of 15 amino acids. Only the CDR3 region is kept as DNA, spanning 45 bases read in frame from base 1. CDR1 and CDR2 (SGDLS, YYNGEE) derive from the germline V gene. On this clone: This clone's antigen is unknown. No quality values exist for individual bases; no much larger clone is one base distant.

The cohort comprised around 690 healthy bone marrow donors. At the time of sampling, every cohort member was nominally healthy, though immune exposures that went unrecorded were likely present. The donor tested CMV seronegative and was one of the 352 seronegative cohort members. A peripheral blood sample was collected from each donor, and TCR beta sequencing was performed on peripheral blood mononuclear cells. The Qiagen DNeasy Blood Extraction Kit was used to extract genomic DNA from the blood cell samples. This TCR derives from a man in his fifties in good health and CMV-seronegative. The receptor chain draws on TRBV9 and TRBJ1-1, with TRBD1 identical over 10 junction bases. The sample taken for sequencing was PBMCs. The CDR3 corresponds to CASSVAGTGELEAFF. In nucleotide form, the sequence is TGTGCCAGCAGCGTAGCCGGGACAGGGGAACTTGAAGCTTTCTTT.